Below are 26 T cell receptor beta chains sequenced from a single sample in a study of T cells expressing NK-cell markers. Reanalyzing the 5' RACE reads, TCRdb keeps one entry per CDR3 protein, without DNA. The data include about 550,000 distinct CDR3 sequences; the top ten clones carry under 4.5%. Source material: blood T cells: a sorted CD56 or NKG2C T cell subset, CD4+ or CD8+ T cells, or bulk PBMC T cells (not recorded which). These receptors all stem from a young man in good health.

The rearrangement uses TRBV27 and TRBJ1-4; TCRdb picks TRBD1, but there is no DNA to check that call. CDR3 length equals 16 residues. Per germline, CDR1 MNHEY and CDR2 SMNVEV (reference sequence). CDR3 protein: CASSPQWDRSNEKLFF. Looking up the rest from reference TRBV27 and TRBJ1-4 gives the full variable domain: EAQVTQNPRYLITVTGKKLTVTCSQNMNHEYMSWYRQDPGLGLRQIYYSMNVEVTDKGDVPEGYKVSRKEKRNFPLILESPSPNQTSLYFCASSPQWDRSNEKLFFGSGTQLSVL.

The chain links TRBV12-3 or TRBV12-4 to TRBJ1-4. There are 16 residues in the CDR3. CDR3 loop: CASSLGGEGPGEKLFF.

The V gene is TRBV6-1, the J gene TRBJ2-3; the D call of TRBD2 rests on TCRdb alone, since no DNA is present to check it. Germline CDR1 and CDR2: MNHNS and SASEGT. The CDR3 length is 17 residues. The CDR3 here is CASSSGPGLAGLDTQYF.

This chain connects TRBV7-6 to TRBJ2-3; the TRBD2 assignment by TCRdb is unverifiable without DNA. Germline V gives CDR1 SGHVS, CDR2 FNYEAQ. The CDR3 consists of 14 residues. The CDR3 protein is CASSSRLGPGPQYF.

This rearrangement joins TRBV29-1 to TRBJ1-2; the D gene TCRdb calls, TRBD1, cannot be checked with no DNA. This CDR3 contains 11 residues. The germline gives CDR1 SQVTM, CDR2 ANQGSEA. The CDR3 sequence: CSAPIKVGYTF.

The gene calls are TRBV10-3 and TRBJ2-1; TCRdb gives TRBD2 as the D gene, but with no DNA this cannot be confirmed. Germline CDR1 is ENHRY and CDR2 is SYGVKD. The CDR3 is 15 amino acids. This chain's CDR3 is CAISENGVQIDEQFF.

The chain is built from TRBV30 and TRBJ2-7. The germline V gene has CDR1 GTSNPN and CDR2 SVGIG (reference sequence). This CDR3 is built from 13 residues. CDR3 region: CAWSAQTLLEQYF.

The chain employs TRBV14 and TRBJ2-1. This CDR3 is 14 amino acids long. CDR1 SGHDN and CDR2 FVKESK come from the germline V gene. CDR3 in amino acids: CASRLTCSYNEQFF. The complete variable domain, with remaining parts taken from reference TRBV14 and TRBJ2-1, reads EAGVTQFPSHSVIEKGQTVTLRCDPISGHDNLYWYRRVMGKEIKFLLHFVKESKQDESGMPNNRFLAERTGGTYSTLKVQPAELEDSGVYFCASRLTCSYNEQFFGPGTRLTVL.

The CDR3 protein is CASSTGVRTGELFF. The rearrangement joins TRBV6-2 or TRBV6-3 to TRBJ2-2; lacking DNA, the TRBD1 call made by TCRdb goes unchecked. Germline V lookup: CDR1 MNHEY, CDR2 SVGEGT. The CDR3 runs 14 residues.

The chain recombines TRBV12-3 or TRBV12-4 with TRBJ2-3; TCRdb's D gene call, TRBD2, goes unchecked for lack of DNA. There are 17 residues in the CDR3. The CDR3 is CASTRQVLAGSTDTQYF.

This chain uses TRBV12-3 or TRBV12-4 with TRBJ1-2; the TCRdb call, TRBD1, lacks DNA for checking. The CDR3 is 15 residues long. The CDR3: CASSLLDSPFYGYTF.

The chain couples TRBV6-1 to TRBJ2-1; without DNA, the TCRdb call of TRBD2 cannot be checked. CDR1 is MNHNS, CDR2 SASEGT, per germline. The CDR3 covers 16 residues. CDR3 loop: CASRRNLAGGHNEQFF.

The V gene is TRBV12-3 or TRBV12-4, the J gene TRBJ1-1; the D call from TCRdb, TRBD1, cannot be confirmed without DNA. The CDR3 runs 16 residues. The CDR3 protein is CASSSYTRTGRTEAFF.

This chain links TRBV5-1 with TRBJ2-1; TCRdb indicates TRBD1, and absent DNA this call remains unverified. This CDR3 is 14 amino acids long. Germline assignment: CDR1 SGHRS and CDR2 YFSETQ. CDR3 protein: CASGTSGPNNEQFF.

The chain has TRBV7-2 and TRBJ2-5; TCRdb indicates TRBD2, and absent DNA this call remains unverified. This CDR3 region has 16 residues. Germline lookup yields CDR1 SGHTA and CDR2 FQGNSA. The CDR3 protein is CASSLWAGNIGETQYF.

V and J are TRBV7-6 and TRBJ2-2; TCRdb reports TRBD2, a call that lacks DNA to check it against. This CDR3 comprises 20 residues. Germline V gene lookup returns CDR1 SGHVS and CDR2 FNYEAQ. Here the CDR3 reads CASSSAYRLAGAANTGELFF.

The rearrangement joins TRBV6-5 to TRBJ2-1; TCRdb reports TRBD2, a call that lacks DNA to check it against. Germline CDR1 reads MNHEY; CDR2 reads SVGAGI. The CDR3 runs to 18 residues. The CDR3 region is CASSYALAGSSSYNEQFF.

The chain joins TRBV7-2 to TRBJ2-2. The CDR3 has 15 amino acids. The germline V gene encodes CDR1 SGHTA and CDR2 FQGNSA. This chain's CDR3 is CASSFSLSDTGELFF.

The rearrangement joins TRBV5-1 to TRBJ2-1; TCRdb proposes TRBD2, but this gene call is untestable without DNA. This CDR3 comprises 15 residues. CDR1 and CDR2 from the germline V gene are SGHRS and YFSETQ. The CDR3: CASSLREGQRNEQFF.

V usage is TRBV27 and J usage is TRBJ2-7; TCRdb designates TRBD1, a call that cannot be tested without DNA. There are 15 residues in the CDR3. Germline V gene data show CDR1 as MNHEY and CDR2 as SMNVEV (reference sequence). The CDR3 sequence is CASSEGTDPNYEQYF.

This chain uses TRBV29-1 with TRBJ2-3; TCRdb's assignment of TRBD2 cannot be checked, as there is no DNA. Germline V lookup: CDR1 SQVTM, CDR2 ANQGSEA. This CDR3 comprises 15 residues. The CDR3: CSVEMREDSTDTQYF.

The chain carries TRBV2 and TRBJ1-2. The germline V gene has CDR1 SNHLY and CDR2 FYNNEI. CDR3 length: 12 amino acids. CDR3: CASSTQNYGYTF.

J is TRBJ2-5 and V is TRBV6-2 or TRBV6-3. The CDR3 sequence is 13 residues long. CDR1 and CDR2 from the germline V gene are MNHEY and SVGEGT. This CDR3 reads CASRRSVQETQYF.

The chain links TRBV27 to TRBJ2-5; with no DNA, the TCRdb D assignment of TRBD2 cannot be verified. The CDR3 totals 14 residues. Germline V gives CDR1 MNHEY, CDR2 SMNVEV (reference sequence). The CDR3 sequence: CASARLDLPETQYF.

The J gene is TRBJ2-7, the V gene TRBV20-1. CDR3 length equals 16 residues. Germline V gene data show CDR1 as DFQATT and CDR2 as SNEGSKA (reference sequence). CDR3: CSASRGLAGSSYEQYF.

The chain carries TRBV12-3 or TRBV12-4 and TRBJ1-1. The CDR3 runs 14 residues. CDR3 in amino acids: CASSLVEASTEAFF.